This TCR beta chain was profiled in a study of beta chain features in type 1 diabetes. Isolated RNA was reverse transcribed in full, so expressed TCRB transcripts were sequenced. Sequenced by immunoSEQ multiplex PCR; TCRdb stores in-frame clones only, minus some. Of about 410,000 clones in the sample, 14% were seen once. This sequence was found in a man aged 25 to 40 in good health. Sequenced material: naive CD4+ T cells from blood.

In DNA, the CDR3 is TGTGCCAGCAGCTTGGGGGCTAGCACAGATACGCAGTATTTT. Protein: CASSLGASTDTQYF. The J gene is TRBJ2-3, the V gene TRBV7-3, with TRBD1 as a possible D gene (6 bases). Per the germline V gene, CDR1 is SGHTA and CDR2 is FQGTGA. CDR3 length: 14 amino acids. Trimming removed 3 bases from V and 0 bases from J, with 7 bases in between.